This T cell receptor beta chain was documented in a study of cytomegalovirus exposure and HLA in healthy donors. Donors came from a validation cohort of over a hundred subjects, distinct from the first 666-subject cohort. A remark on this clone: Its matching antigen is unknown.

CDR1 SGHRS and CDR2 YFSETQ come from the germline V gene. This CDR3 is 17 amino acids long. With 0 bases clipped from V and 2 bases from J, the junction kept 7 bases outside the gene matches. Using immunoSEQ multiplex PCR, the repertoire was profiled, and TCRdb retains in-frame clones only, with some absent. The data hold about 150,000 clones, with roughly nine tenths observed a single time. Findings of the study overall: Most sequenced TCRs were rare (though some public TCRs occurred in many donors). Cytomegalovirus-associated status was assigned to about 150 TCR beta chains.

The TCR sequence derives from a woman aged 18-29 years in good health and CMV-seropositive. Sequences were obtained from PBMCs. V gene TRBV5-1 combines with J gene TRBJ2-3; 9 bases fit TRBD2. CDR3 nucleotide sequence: TGCGCCAGCAGCTTGGAGGCTAGCGGGACGACCACAGATACGCAGTATTTT. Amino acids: CASSLEASGTTTDTQYF.